This T cell receptor (beta chain) is from a study of cytomegalovirus exposure and HLA in healthy donors. As for the study in general: Membership in the Caucasian-associated ancestry cluster was found for around 81% of approximately 400 genotyped donors. Findings of the study overall: What TCR beta sequences reportedly achieved was accurate prediction of HLA-A and HLA-B alleles in most subjects.

About this clone itself: The antigen remains unidentified.

The ends lost 6 bases at V and 8 bases at J; junction bases unmatched: 6. Germline-derived CDR1 and CDR2 are MNHNS and SASEGT. CDR3 length equals 12 residues. Vbeta (60) and Jbeta (13) primers were used in the PCR. The method was immunoSEQ multiplex PCR; TCRdb's version includes in-frame clones alone and lacks a portion of them. The sample carries about 130,000 clones, just under 75% recorded once. V is TRBV6-1 and J is TRBJ1-2, with 7 nucleotides matching TRBD1. The sample was PBMCs. The sequence was collected from a man in his forties or fifties in good health and CMV-seropositive. The CDR3 DNA follows: TGTGCCAGCAGACTGACAGGGCCCGGCTACACCTTC. Protein product: CASRLTGPGYTF.